The clone carrying this T cell receptor beta chain was observed at least ten times. The antigen is undetermined. Construction of TCR beta libraries relied on iRepertoire HTBI primers and on Arm-PCR targeting CDR3 regions. TCRdb processed the multiplex PCR reads anew with MiXCR; each CDR3 protein has one entry. In the table there are approximately 470,000 distinct CDR3 sequences, more than 20% of which are singletons. The sample is drawn from a study of regulatory T cells in long-lasting Graves disease. As to time point: persistent/refractory GD, antithyroid drugs over 5 years with positive TRAb. RNA extracted from PBMCs served as the sequencing template. Overall study findings and caveats: Clonotypes that were public and shared totalled around 2,700 in persistent patients versus around 1,000 in new patients. Graves' patients with persistent disease showed TCR diversity lower than patients newly diagnosed.

This specimen was peripheral blood mononuclear cells (PBMCs), taken when the disease was refractory, from a patient treated with antithyroid drugs. The TCR originated in a female donor with Graves disease.

The CDR3 loop is CASSLSSRGRAAGANVLTF. For the CDR3, the DNA is TGTGCCAGCAGCTTAAGCTCGCGAGGGAGGGCCGCGGGGGCCAACGTCCTGACTTTC. The chain is built from TRBV7-2 and TRBJ2-6; 7 bases align to TRBD2. Germline-derived CDR1 and CDR2 are SGHTA and FQGNSA. With V trimmed by 2 bases and J by 4 bases, 14 bases remained unmatched. CDR3 length equals 19 residues.